The rows below give T cell receptor beta chains drawn from one sample of a study of T cell repertoires in cytomegalovirus infection. Using its own MiXCR run on the reads, TCRdb lists one record per CDR3 protein. The table shows about 570,000 distinct CDR3 sequences, with approximately 40% occurring only once. No antigens are known for them. The specimen was cultured PBMCs, collected from culture after CMV antigen stimulation. Receptors were obtained from a human donor in good health (CMV status not recorded). Some clones in this sample may be carry-over from other donors' samples. Each CDR3 is given with its conserved first and last residue. A D gene is named only where the DNA matches it firmly. Only part of the rows carry a size: once, few, many, or a class if the clone is expanded.

CDR3: CASGGQGDSPLHF; DNA: TGTGCCAGTGGGGGCCAGGGGGATTCACCCCTCCACTTT; V: TRBV7-2; size: many; J: TRBJ1-6; length: 13; D: TRBD1
CDR3: CARADRQSSGNTIYF; DNA: TGTGCCAGAGCGGACAGACAGAGCTCTGGAAACACCATATATTTT; V: TRBV6-5; size: -; J: TRBJ1-3; length: 15; D: -
CDR3: CASGAGRENYGYTF; DNA: TGTGCCAGTGGGGCTGGCAGGGAGAACTATGGCTACACCTTC; V: TRBV19; size: -; J: TRBJ1-2; length: 14; D: -
CDR3: CASSYWNSGRAPYNEQFF; DNA: TGTGCCAGCAGTTACTGGAATAGCGGGAGGGCCCCCTACAATGAGCAGTTCTTC; V: TRBV6-5; size: -; J: TRBJ2-1; length: 18; D: TRBD2
CDR3: CASSYSQWGETQYF; DNA: TGTGCCAGCAGTTACTCGCAGTGGGGTGAGACCCAGTACTTC; V: TRBV6-5; size: -; J: TRBJ2-5; length: 14; D: -
CDR3: CASSQEPTGLGTDTQYF; DNA: TGCGCCAGCAGCCAGGAACCCACAGGGCTCGGCACAGATACGCAGTATTTT; V: TRBV4-3; size: few; J: TRBJ2-3; length: 17; D: -
CDR3: CASSDLGLAGGPGETQYF; DNA: TGTGCCAGCAGCGATTTAGGACTAGCGGGAGGGCCGGGGGAGACCCAGTACTTC; V: TRBV7-2; size: -; J: TRBJ2-5; length: 18; D: TRBD2
CDR3: CASTGTGGMNTEAFF; DNA: TGTGCCAGCACCGGGACAGGGGGCATGAACACTGAAGCTTTCTTT; V: TRBV2; size: -; J: TRBJ1-1; length: 15; D: TRBD1
CDR3: CASSPINYEQYF; DNA: TGTGCCAGCAGTCCCATCAACTACGAGCAGTACTTC; V: TRBV28; size: -; J: TRBJ2-7; length: 12; D: -
CDR3: CASSIRLFTDTQYF; DNA: TGTGCCAGTAGTATTCGTCTCTTTACAGATACGCAGTATTTT; V: TRBV19; size: -; J: TRBJ2-3; length: 14; D: -
CDR3: CSATGRNTGELFF; DNA: TGCAGTGCTACGGGCCGAAACACCGGGGAGCTGTTTTTT; V: TRBV20-1; size: few; J: TRBJ2-2; length: 13; D: -
CDR3: CASRRTGISYEQYF; DNA: TGTGCCAGCAGACGGACAGGGATCTCCTACGAGCAGTACTTC; V: TRBV7-8; size: -; J: TRBJ2-7; length: 14; D: TRBD1
CDR3: CASSAGTGSRQPQHF; DNA: TGTGCCAGCAGCGCAGGGACAGGGTCACGTCAGCCCCAGCATTTT; V: TRBV2; size: -; J: TRBJ1-5; length: 15; D: TRBD1
CDR3: CASTLRGLAATDTQYF; DNA: TGTGCCAGCACTCTTAGGGGACTAGCGGCCACAGATACGCAGTATTTT; V: TRBV5-5; size: -; J: TRBJ2-3; length: 16; D: TRBD2
CDR3: CASSGPSAGETQYF; DNA: TGCGCCAGCAGTGGTCCCTCAGCGGGAGAGACCCAGTACTTC; V: TRBV10-2; size: few; J: TRBJ2-5; length: 14; D: -
CDR3: CASSPRTGDAGELFF; DNA: TGTGCCAGCAGCCCCCGGACAGGGGACGCCGGGGAGCTGTTTTTT; V: TRBV7-2; size: many; J: TRBJ2-2; length: 15; D: TRBD1